This T cell receptor beta chain was found in a study of shared clonotypes between healthy human individuals. Positive CCR7 selection of CD45RO-negative cells yielded the naive CD8 cells, and terminally differentiated effector memory CD45RA+ cells were excluded. V gave up 4 bases and J gave up 8 bases, with 21 bases separating them. Germline V gene data show CDR1 as SGHDT and CDR2 as YYEEEE. The CDR3 runs 15 residues. Sequencing was at deep level. Generated by immunoSEQ multiplex PCR, the TCRdb table keeps only in-frame clones and is missing some. The sample contains under 850,000 clones, nearly 95% of which appear only once.

The TCR sequence derives from a man younger than 40 in good health. The gene calls are TRBV5-6 and TRBJ1-2, with D possibly TRBD1 on 6 matching bases. Sequenced: naive CD8+ T cells sorted from blood. In nucleotides, the CDR3 is TGTGCCAGCAGCGACCGGGACATTAAGAATTTGGGCTACACCTTC. Residues: CASSDRDIKNLGYTF.